This T cell receptor (beta chain) is drawn from a study of shared clonotypes between healthy human individuals. The CDR3 totals 16 residues. Germline loops: CDR1 MNHNS, CDR2 SASEGT. Running of the assay took place at deep level. Every subset's genomic DNA went evenly onto several immunoSEQ plates. Amplification in unsorted PBMC replicate PCRs started from around 0.3 ug DNA, which equals some 29,000 T cell genomes. Sequencing used immunoSEQ multiplex PCR; TCRdb keeps in-frame clones, though not all of them. The sample gives about half a million clones, 81% of which show up once; about 13% is in the top ten. As to this clone: One end of the junction is discordant with germline, which a read error may explain. Other DNA sequences in the same sample also yield this CDR3.

Recent acute infections and vaccinations were absent in the healthy HIV-negative adult donors. The chain has TRBV6-1 and TRBJ2-6; TRBD1 or TRBD2 may be the D gene (5 bases each). This TCR was recovered from a woman aged 40 to 49 in good health. Some clones in this sample may be carry-over from other donors' samples. Material: PBMCs. The CDR3 DNA sequence: TGTGCCAGCAGTGAATTGGACTTCTCTGGGACCAACGTCCTGACCTTC. It encodes CASSELDFSGTNVLTF.